These 20 T cell receptor beta chains share one sample of origin, sequenced in a study of CD8 T cells in Susac syndrome. An input of about 0.5 to 1 ug of RNA was subjected to reverse transcription using random hexamers. TCRdb used MiXCR to reprocess the immunoSEQ multiplex PCR reads, holding one entry per CDR3 protein. The sample includes 180,000 or so distinct CDR3 sequences, almost 96% of them seen just once. Material: CD4+ T cells from PBMCs. These receptors all come from a human donor with multiple sclerosis.

The chain uses TRBV12-3 or TRBV12-4 and TRBJ1-6; no clear D. The CDR3 extends over 14 amino acids. V was shortened by 7 bases and J by 9 bases, with 16 bases between the two germline ends. The CDR3 here is CASNPAPVGSPLHF. CDR3 bases: TGTGCCAGCAACCCGGCCCCAGTGGGTTCACCCCTCCACTTT.

The gene calls are TRBV5-4 and TRBJ2-3; D is ambiguous. V was clipped by 2 bases and J by 0 bases, with 4 bases between them. The V gene's germline CDR1 is SGHNT and CDR2 YYREEE (reference sequence). The CDR3 spans 13 residues. The CDR3 spells CASSLPSTDTQYF. The CDR3 DNA is TGTGCCAGCAGCTTACCGAGCACAGATACGCAGTATTTT.

This clonotype has just one count. The chain uses TRBV20-1 and TRBJ1-1; D remains ambiguous. Germline V CDR1 and CDR2: DFQATT, SNEGSKA (reference sequence). The CDR3 consists of 12 residues. The CDR3 loop is CRPDGRNTEAFF. The CDR3 coding sequence is TGCAGACCTGACGGGAGGAACACTGAAGCTTTCTTT.

The genes are TRBV28 and TRBJ2-1; TRBD2 agrees at 9 bases. CDR3 size: 15 residues. Looked up from germline, CDR1 is MDHEN and CDR2 is SYDVKM. V lost 6 bases and J lost 8; bases outside the gene matches: 11. The CDR3 region has the DNA TGTGCCAGCAGCCCCTTGGGACTAGCAGTCTATGAGCAGTTCTTC. Its protein is CASSPLGLAVYEQFF. The variable domain in full, completed from reference TRBV28 and TRBJ2-1, reads DVKVTQSSRYLVKRTGEKVFLECVQDMDHENMFWYRQDPGLGLRLIYFSYDVKMKEKGDIPEGYSVSREKKERFSLILESASTNQTSMYLCASSPLGLAVYEQFFGPGTRLTVL.

The V and J genes are TRBV20-1 and TRBJ2-5; the match to TRBD2 covers 9 bases. This CDR3 is built from 13 residues. Trimming removed 3 bases from V and 5 bases from J; junction bases left unmatched: 4. The germline CDR1 and CDR2 sequences are DFQATT and SNEGSKA (reference sequence). CDR3 in amino acids: CSARASGAETQYF. DNA for the CDR3: TGCAGTGCTAGGGCTAGCGGGGCGGAGACCCAGTACTTC.

The rearrangement uses TRBV7-2 and TRBJ2-3; TRBD2 matches at 7 bases. J was trimmed by 4 bases and V by 5 bases; bases with no gene match: 9. The germline gives CDR1 SGHTA, CDR2 FQGNSA. The CDR3 is made up of 15 amino acids. For the CDR3, the DNA is TGTGCCAGCAGCATCCGGGACTACTCCCCAGATACGCAGTATTTT. Translating it yields CASSIRDYSPDTQYF.

This chain links TRBV29-1 with TRBJ2-3; D remains unclear. V gave up 4 bases and J gave up 7 bases, with 18 bases separating them. The CDR3 contains 14 residues. The germline V gene has CDR1 SQVTM and CDR2 ANQGSEA. The DNA for the CDR3 is TGCAGCGTTGTATGGCGCCGGAAGGAGAATACGCAGTATTTT. This sequence encodes CSVVWRRKENTQYF.

V usage is TRBV7-9 and J usage is TRBJ2-7; D could derive from TRBD1 or TRBD2 (5 bases each). There are 15 residues in the CDR3. V shed 4 bases and J shed 5 bases, with 18 bases lying between them. Germline assignment: CDR1 SEHNR and CDR2 FQNEAQ (reference sequence). The CDR3 sequence: CASSSPGTRFDEQYF. The CDR3 DNA reads TGTGCCAGCAGCTCCCCCGGGACCCGCTTTGACGAGCAGTACTTC.

The chain is built from TRBV20-1 and TRBJ2-3; 11 bases match TRBD2. The germline CDR1 and CDR2 sequences are DFQATT and SNEGSKA (reference sequence). With V trimmed by 0 bases and J by 4 bases, 6 bases remained unmatched. The CDR3 length is 16 residues. CDR3 residues: CSARDLSGGVPDTQYF. CDR3 DNA: TGCAGTGCTAGAGATCTTAGCGGGGGGGTCCCAGATACGCAGTATTTT.

This sequence joins TRBV29-1 and TRBJ2-3; possibly TRBD1 for D (6 bases). Trimming stripped 3 bases from V and 0 bases from J, with 13 bases between. CDR3 size: 15 residues. CDR1 and CDR2 (germline): SQVTM, ANQGSEA. This CDR3 is CSVERPGVSTDTQYF. For the CDR3, the DNA is TGCAGCGTTGAGAGGCCAGGGGTGAGCACAGATACGCAGTATTTT.

The V call is TRBV7-2, the J call TRBJ2-1; 14 bases map to TRBD2. The CDR3 runs 17 residues. Trimming at V came to 4 bases and at J to 4 bases, leaving 6 bases not matched to a gene. Germline CDR1 is SGHTA and CDR2 is FQGNSA. CDR3 region: CASSSPGLAGGYNEQFF. For the CDR3, the DNA is TGTGCCAGCAGCTCCCCTGGACTAGCGGGGGGTTACAATGAGCAGTTCTTC.

This chain joins TRBV9 and TRBJ1-1; D possibly corresponds to TRBD1 (5 bases). CDR1 SGDLS and CDR2 YYNGEE come from the germline V gene. The CDR3 extends over 16 amino acids. The germline V and J ends were trimmed by 0 bases and 4 bases, with 16 bases remaining between them. CDR3 nucleotide sequence: TGTGCCAGCAGCGTAGCCGCTGGGGCCGTGGGCACTGAAGCTTTCTTT. Amino acid sequence: CASSVAAGAVGTEAFF.

CDR3 nucleotides: TGTGCCAGCAGCGTAGGGGGTCCCGGGGCCAACGTCCTGACTTTC. The encoded protein is CASSVGGPGANVLTF. This chain links TRBV9 with TRBJ2-6; D is unclear. Per the germline V gene, CDR1 is SGDLS and CDR2 is YYNGEE. The CDR3 runs 15 residues. Trimming removed 0 bases from V and 4 bases from J, with 8 bases in between.

This sequence joins TRBV10-3 and TRBJ1-2; 7 bases map to TRBD1. Looked up from germline, CDR1 is ENHRY and CDR2 is SYGVKD. CDR3 length: 13 residues. Germline trimming cut 4 bases from V and 2 bases from J; bases unmatched to any gene: 1. The CDR3 is CAISGGQNYGYTF. CDR3 nucleotide sequence: TGTGCCATCAGTGGGGGACAGAACTATGGCTACACCTTC.

This rearrangement joins TRBV20-1 to TRBJ2-5, with TRBD1 matching 10 bases. The CDR3 loop spans 12 amino acids. The germline CDR1 and CDR2 sequences are DFQATT and SNEGSKA (reference sequence). Trimming cost V 6 bases and J 2 bases; bases outside gene matches: 0. In DNA, the CDR3 is TGCAGTGCGGGACAGGGGCAAGAGACCCAGTACTTC. It yields the protein CSAGQGQETQYF.

The V and J genes are TRBV2 and TRBJ1-1; perhaps TRBD1 as D (5 bases). V shed 6 bases and J shed 1 base, with 18 bases lying between them. CDR3 length: 16 amino acids. Germline assignment: CDR1 SNHLY and CDR2 FYNNEI. The CDR3 region is CASSGPGGVPNTEAFF. Written as DNA, the CDR3 is TGTGCCAGCAGCGGACCTGGGGGGGTCCCGAACACTGAAGCTTTCTTT. The full variable domain, completed using reference TRBV2 and TRBJ1-1, is EPEVTQTPSHQVTQMGQEVILRCVPISNHLYFYWYRQILGQKVEFLVSFYNNEISEKSEIFDDQFSVERPDGSNFTLKIRSTKLEDSAMYFCASSGPGGVPNTEAFFGQGTRLTVV.

The rearrangement joins TRBV20-1 to TRBJ2-3, with 9 bases that match TRBD2. The ends lost 0 bases at V and 4 bases at J; junction bases unmatched: 17. Germline CDR1 DFQATT, CDR2 SNEGSKA (reference sequence). The CDR3 has 19 amino acids. The CDR3 protein is CSARDARAGGSLLADTQYF. In DNA form, the CDR3 reads TGCAGTGCTAGAGATGCCCGAGCGGGGGGCTCCTTATTAGCAGATACGCAGTATTTT.

The chain joins TRBV30 to TRBJ1-3; D remains ambiguous. Germline V CDR1 and CDR2: GTSNPN, SVGIG (reference sequence). Trimming shortened V by 0 bases and J by 0 bases, and 6 bases separated the two germline ends. The CDR3 has 14 residues. The CDR3, as DNA: TGTGCCTGGAGTGTAGGCCTCTCTGGAAACACCATATATTTT. Translating gives CAWSVGLSGNTIYF. The complete variable domain, with remaining parts taken from reference TRBV30 and TRBJ1-3, reads SQTIHQWPATLVQPVGSPLSLECTVEGTSNPNLYWYRQAAGRGLQLLFYSVGIGQISSEVPQNLSASRPQDRQFILSSKKLLLSDSGFYLCAWSVGLSGNTIYFGEGSWLTVV.

The genes are TRBV3-1 and TRBJ2-5, with D possibly matching TRBD2 (5 bases). V gave up 0 bases and J gave up 2 bases, with 10 bases separating them. The CDR3 extends over 15 amino acids. The germline gives CDR1 LGHDT, CDR2 YNNKEL (reference sequence). CDR3 DNA sequence: TGTGCCAGCAGCCAAGATCCCATAGCGCAAGAGACCCAGTACTTC. The encoded protein is CASSQDPIAQETQYF.

The rearrangement uses TRBV7-9 and TRBJ2-7; no reliable D call. The CDR3 runs to 12 residues. Between the trimmed V and J ends, which lost 2 bases and 2 bases, there was a span of 4 bases. The germline gives CDR1 SEHNR, CDR2 FQNEAQ (reference sequence). The CDR3 DNA reads as TGTGCCAGCAGCTTATATCCCTACGAGCAGTACTTC. Translated: CASSLYPYEQYF. Supplemented by reference TRBV7-9 and TRBJ2-7, the full variable domain reads DTGVSQNPRHKITKRGQNVTFRCDPISEHNRLYWYRQTLGQGPEFLTYFQNEAQLEKSRLLSDRFSAERPKGSFSTLEIQRTEQGDSAMYLCASSLYPYEQYFGPGTRLTVT.